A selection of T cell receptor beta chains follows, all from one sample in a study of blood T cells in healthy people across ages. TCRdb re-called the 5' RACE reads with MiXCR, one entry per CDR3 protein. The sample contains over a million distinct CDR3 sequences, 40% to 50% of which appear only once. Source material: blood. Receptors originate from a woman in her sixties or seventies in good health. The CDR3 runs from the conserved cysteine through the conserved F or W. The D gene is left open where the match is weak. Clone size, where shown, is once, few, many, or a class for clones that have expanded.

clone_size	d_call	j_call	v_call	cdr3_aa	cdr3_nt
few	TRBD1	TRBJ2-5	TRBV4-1	CASSQVQGALETQYF	TGCGCCAGCAGCCAGGTGCAGGGGGCGCTTGAGACCCAGTACTTC
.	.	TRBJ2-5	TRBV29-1	CSVESGIQETQYF	TGCAGCGTTGAAAGTGGAATTCAAGAGACCCAGTACTTC
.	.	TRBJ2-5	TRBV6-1	CASSEIRGYQETQYF	TGTGCCAGCAGTGAAATTAGAGGTTATCAAGAGACCCAGTACTTC
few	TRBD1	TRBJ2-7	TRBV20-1	CSALGTGAYEQYF	TGCAGTGCTCTAGGGACAGGAGCCTACGAGCAGTACTTC
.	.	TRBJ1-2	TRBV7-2	CASEQAGGYGYTF	TGTGCCAGCGAGCAGGCGGGAGGCTATGGCTACACCTTC
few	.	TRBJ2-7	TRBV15	CATSRVHRGGDEQYF	TGTGCCACCAGCAGAGTTCACAGGGGAGGAGACGAGCAGTACTTC
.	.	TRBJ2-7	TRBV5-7	CASSSAALTYEQYF	TGTGCCAGCAGCTCCGCGGCCCTTACCTACGAGCAGTACTTC
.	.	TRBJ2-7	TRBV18	CASSPVEGADLREQYF	TGTGCCAGCTCACCTGTAGAGGGAGCGGATCTACGCGAGCAGTACTTC
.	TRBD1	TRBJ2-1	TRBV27	CASPRQGQGNEQFF	TGTGCCAGCCCCAGACAGGGTCAGGGGAATGAGCAGTTCTTC
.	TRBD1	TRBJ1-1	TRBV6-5	CASSYSLQGAIVTEAFF	TGTGCCAGCAGTTACTCGCTTCAGGGGGCGATCGTTACTGAAGCTTTCTTT
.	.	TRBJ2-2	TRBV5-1	CASSPPNLGNTGELFF	TGCGCCAGCAGCCCACCAAATTTGGGAAACACCGGGGAGCTGTTTTTT
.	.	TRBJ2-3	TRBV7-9	CASSLMPADTQYF	TGTGCCAGCAGCTTAATGCCTGCAGATACGCAGTATTTT
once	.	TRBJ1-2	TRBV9	CASSSPHGYTF	TGTGCCAGCAGCTCTCCACATGGCTACACCTTC
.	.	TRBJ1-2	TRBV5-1	CASSLDRVGYGYTF	TGCGCCAGCAGCTTGGACAGGGTTGGCTATGGCTACACCTTC
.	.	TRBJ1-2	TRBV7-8	CASSLGGQYYGYTF	TGTGCCAGCAGCTTAGGTGGGCAGTATTATGGCTACACCTTC
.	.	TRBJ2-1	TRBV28	CASRAPAYNEQFF	TGTGCCAGCAGGGCACCAGCCTACAATGAGCAGTTCTTC
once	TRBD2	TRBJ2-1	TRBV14	CASSSLLLAGLYNEQFF	TGTGCCAGCAGCTCCTTATTACTAGCGGGGCTCTACAATGAGCAGTTCTTC
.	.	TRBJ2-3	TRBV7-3	CASSLWERDTQYF	TGTGCCAGCAGCTTATGGGAGCGGGATACGCAGTATTTT
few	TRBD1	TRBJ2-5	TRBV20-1	CSATKDRSTGETQYF	TGCAGTGCCACCAAGGACAGGTCAACCGGGGAGACCCAGTACTTC
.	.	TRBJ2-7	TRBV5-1	CASSHREPHSYEQYF	TGCGCCAGCAGCCACAGGGAGCCCCACTCCTACGAGCAGTACTTC
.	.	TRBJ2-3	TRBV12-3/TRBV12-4	CASTGGRIYATQYF	TGTGCCAGCACGGGCGGCAGAATTTATGCTACGCAGTATTTT
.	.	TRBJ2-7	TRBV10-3	CAISDPGSSSEQYF	TGTGCCATCAGTGACCCCGGGTCAAGCAGCGAGCAGTACTTC
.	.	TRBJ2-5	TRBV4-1	CASSQDHGTAYQETQYF	TGCGCCAGCAGCCAAGACCATGGGACCGCATACCAAGAGACCCAGTACTTC
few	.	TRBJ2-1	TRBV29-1	CSVDRGGHNEQFF	TGCAGCGTTGACAGGGGAGGACACAATGAGCAGTTCTTC
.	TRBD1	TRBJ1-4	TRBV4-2	CASSRGTVGEKLFF	TGTGCCAGCAGCCGCGGGACAGTGGGTGAAAAACTGTTTTTT
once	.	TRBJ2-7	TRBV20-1	CSARDRWESQYEQYF	TGCAGTGCTAGAGATCGGTGGGAGAGTCAATACGAGCAGTACTTC
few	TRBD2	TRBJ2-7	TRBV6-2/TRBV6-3	CASTLTSGSDEQYF	TGTGCCAGCACCCTAACTAGCGGGAGTGACGAGCAGTACTTC
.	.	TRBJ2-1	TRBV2	CASSVLDPLGEQFF	TGTGCCAGCAGTGTTCTGGATCCTCTCGGTGAGCAGTTCTTC
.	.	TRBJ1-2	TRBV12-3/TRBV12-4	CASSVGLRYGYTF	TGTGCCAGCAGTGTAGGACTCCGCTATGGCTACACCTTC
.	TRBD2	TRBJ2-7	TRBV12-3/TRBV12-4	CASTLQAGGNYEQYF	TGTGCCAGCACCTTACAGGCGGGGGGTAACTACGAGCAGTACTTC
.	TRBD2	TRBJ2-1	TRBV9	CASSVEPSGLSSCNEQFF	TGTGCCAGCAGCGTAGAACCTAGCGGCTTGAGCTCCTGCAATGAGCAGTTCTTC
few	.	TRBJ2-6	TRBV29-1	CSVEDLQRSSGANVLTF	TGCAGCGTTGAAGATCTCCAGCGATCCTCTGGGGCCAACGTCCTGACTTTC
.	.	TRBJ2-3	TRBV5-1	CASSLGGNSQYF	TGCGCCAGCAGCTTGGGGGGGAACTCGCAGTATTTT
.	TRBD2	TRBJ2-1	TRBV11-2	CASSQIGTSSDEQFF	TGTGCCAGCAGCCAAATCGGGACTAGCAGCGATGAGCAGTTCTTC
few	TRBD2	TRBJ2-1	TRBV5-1	CASSFSSGSELEFF	TGCGCCAGCAGCTTTAGTAGCGGGAGCGAGCTCGAGTTCTTC
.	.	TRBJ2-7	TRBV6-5	CASRYEAGSYNEQYF	TGTGCCAGCAGATACGAAGCTGGCTCCTACAATGAGCAGTACTTC
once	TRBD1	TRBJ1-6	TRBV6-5	CASSPDRAGNSPLHF	TGTGCCAGCAGTCCCGACAGGGCTGGCAATTCACCCCTCCACTTT
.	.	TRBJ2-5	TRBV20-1	CSAPEGGAPGETQYF	TGCAGTGCCCCCGAGGGGGGGGCGCCTGGAGAGACCCAGTACTTC
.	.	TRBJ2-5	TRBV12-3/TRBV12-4	CASQTSLSGTQYF	TGTGCCAGCCAGACTAGTTTGTCGGGGACCCAGTACTTC
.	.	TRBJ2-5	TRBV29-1	CSVERGAQDEQYF	TGCAGCGTTGAACGAGGGGCGCAGGATGAGCAGTACTTC
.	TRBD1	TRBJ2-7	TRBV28	CASSLGGSTWEQYF	TGTGCCAGCAGCCTAGGGGGCTCCACGTGGGAGCAGTACTTC
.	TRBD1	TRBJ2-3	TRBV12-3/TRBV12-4	CASSRDREWDTQYF	TGTGCCAGCAGCCGGGACAGGGAGTGGGATACGCAGTATTTT